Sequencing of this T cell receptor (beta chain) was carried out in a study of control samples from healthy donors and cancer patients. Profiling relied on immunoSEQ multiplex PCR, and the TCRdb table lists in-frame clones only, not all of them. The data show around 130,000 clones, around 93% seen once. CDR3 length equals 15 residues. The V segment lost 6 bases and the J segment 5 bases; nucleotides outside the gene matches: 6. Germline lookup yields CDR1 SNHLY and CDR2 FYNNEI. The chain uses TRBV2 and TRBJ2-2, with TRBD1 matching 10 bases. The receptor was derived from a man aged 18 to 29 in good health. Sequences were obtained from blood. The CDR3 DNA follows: TGTGCCAGCAGCTCCTGGACAGGGGGAACCGGGGAGCTGTTTTTT. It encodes CASSSWTGGTGELFF. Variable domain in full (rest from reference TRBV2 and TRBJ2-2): EPEVTQTPSHQVTQMGQEVILRCVPISNHLYFYWYRQILGQKVEFLVSFYNNEISEKSEIFDDQFSVERPDGSNFTLKIRSTKLEDSAMYFCASSSWTGGTGELFFGEGSRLTVL.